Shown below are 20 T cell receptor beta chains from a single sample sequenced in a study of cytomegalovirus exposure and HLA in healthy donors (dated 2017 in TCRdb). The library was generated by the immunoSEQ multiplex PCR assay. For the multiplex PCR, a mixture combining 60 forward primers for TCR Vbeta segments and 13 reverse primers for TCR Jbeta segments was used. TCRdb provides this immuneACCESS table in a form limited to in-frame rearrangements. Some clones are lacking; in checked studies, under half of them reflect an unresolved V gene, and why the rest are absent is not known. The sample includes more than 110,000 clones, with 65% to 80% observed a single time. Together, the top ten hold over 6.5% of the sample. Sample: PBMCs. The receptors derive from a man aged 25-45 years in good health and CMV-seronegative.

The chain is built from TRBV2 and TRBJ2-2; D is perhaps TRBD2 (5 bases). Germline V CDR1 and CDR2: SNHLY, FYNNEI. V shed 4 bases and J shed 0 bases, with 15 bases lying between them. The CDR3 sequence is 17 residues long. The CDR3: CASSGRERESNTGELFF. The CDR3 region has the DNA TGTGCCAGCAGTGGCCGAGAGAGGGAGTCGAACACCGGGGAGCTGTTTTTT.

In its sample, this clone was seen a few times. The CDR3, as DNA: TGCGCCAGCAGTGACCGGACCGGGACCTACGAGCAGTACTTC. Residues: CASSDRTGTYEQYF. The gene calls are TRBV10-2 and TRBJ2-7; D might be TRBD2 (5 bases). V dropped 3 bases and J dropped 2 bases, with 11 bases sitting between them. The CDR3 is 14 residues long. Germline V gene sequence: CDR1 WSHSY, CDR2 SAAADI.

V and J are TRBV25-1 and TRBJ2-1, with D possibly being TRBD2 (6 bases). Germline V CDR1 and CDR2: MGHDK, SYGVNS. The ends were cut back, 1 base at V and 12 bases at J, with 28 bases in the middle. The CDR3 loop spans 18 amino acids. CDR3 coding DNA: TGTGCCAGCAGTGAATTCCCCCCTCGACTAGATCCCGAGGGTAGGCAGTTCTTC. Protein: CASSEFPPRLDPEGRQFF.

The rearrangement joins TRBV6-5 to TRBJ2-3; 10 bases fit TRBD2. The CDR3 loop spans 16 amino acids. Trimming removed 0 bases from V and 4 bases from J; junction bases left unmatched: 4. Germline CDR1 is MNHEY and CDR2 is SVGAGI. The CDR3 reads CASSYSGTSVPDTQYF. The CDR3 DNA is TGTGCCAGCAGTTACTCGGGGACTAGCGTCCCAGATACGCAGTATTTT.

The CDR3 coding sequence is TGTGCCAGCAGCCCATCCGCTAGCGGGAGCGGAGAGACCCAGTACTTC. Protein product: CASSPSASGSGETQYF. The chain has TRBV28 and TRBJ2-5; TRBD2 agrees at 10 bases. The germline CDR1 and CDR2 sequences are MDHEN and SYDVKM. The V segment lost 6 bases and the J segment 4 bases; nucleotides outside the gene matches: 11. The length of the CDR3 is 16 residues.

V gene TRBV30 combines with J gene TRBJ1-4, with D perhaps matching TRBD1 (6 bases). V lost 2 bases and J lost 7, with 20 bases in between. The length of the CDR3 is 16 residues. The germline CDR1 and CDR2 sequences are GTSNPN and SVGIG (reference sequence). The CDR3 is CAWSPSLGGFTEKLFF. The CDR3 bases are TGTGCCTGGAGTCCTTCACTAGGGGGTTTTACTGAAAAACTGTTTTTT.

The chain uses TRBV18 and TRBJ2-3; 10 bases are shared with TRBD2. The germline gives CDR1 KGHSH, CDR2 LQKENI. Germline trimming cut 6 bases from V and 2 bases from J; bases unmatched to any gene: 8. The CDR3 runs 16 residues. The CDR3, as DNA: TGTGCCAGCTCCCCTCTAGCGGGGGCTCACACAGATACGCAGTATTTT. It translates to CASSPLAGAHTDTQYF.

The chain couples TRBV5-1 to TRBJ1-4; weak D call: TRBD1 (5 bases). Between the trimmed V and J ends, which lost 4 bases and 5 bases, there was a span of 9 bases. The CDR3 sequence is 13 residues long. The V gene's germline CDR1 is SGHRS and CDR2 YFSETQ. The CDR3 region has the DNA TGCGCCAGCAGCACCGGGGGAAATGAAAAACTGTTTTTT. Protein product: CASSTGGNEKLFF.

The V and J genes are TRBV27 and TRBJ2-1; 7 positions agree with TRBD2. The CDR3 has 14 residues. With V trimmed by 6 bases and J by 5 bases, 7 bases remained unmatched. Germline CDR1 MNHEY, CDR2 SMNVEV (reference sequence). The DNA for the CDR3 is TGTGCCAGCAGCCCACTAGCGCTAAACAATGAGCAGTTCTTC. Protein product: CASSPLALNNEQFF.

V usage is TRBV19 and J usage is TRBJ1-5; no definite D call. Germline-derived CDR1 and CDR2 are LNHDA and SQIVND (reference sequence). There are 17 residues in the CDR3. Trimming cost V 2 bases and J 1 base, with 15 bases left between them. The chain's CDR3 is CASSILIGAASNQPQHF. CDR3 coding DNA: TGTGCCAGTAGTATATTGATCGGTGCAGCGAGCAATCAGCCCCAGCATTTT.

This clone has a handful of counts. CDR3 amino acids: CAISRTGGQKTYEQYF. CDR3 nucleotides: TGTGCCATCAGCCGGACAGGAGGTCAGAAAACCTACGAGCAGTACTTC. J is TRBJ2-7 and V is TRBV10-3; 7 nucleotides line up with TRBD1. The germline V gene has CDR1 ENHRY and CDR2 SYGVKD. The trim removed 6 bases at V and 2 bases at J, leaving 13 bases unmatched. This CDR3 has 16 residues.

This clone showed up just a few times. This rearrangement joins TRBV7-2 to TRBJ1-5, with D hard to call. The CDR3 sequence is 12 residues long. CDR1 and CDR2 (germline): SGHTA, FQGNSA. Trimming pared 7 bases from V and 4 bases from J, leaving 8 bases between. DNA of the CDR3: TGTGCCAGCACCGACTATAATCAGCCCCAGCATTTT. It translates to CASTDYNQPQHF.

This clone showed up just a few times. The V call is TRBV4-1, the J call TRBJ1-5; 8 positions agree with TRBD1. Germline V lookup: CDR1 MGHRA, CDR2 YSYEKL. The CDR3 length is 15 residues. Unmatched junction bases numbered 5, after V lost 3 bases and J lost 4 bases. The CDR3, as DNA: TGCGCCAGCAGCCAGGGGGACAGGCTGAATCAGCCCCAGCATTTT. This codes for CASSQGDRLNQPQHF.

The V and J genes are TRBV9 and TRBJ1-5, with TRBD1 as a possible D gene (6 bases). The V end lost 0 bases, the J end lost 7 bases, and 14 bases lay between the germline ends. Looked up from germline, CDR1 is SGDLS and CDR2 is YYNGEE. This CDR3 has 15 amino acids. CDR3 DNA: TGTGCCAGCAGCGTAGGGGGGGGCTCGGGACAGCCCCAGCATTTT. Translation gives CASSVGGGSGQPQHF.

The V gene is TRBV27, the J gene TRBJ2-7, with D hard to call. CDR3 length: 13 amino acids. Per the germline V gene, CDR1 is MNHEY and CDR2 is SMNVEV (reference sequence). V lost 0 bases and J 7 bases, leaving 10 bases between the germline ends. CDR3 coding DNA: TGTGCCAGCAGTTTATCGATCCTGCGGGAGCAGTACTTC. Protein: CASSLSILREQYF.

CDR3 bases: TGCGCCAGCAGCCGAGGAAGACAGGGGGCGAGCACCGGGGAGCTGTTTTTT. It yields the protein CASSRGRQGASTGELFF. This chain joins TRBV5-1 and TRBJ2-2, with TRBD1 matching over 10 bases. CDR3 length equals 17 residues. Trimming took 4 bases from V and 4 from J; bases not matched to a gene: 10. Germline V gene sequence: CDR1 SGHRS, CDR2 YFSETQ.

CDR3 in DNA: TGTGCCTGGATCAGGGGGCAACACACCGGGGAGCTGTTTTTT. Translation gives CAWIRGQHTGELFF. This chain links TRBV30 with TRBJ2-2; TRBD1 matches at 8 bases. The CDR3 totals 14 residues. V lost 4 bases to trimming and J lost 3 bases; unmatched junction nucleotides: 4. Germline CDR1 and CDR2: GTSNPN and SVGIG (reference sequence).

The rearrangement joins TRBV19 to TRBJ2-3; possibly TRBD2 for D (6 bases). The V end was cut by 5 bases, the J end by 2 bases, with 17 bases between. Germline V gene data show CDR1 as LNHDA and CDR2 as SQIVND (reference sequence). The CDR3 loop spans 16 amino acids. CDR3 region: CASSSGPGLSTDTQYF. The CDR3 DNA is TGTGCCAGTAGTTCGGGGCCGGGACTTTCCACAGATACGCAGTATTTT.

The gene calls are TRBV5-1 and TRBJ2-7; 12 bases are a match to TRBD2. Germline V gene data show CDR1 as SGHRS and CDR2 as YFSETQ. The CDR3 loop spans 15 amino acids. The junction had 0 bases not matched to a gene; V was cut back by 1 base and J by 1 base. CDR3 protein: CASSLLAGGSYEQYF. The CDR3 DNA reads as TGCGCCAGCAGCTTGCTAGCGGGAGGGTCCTACGAGCAGTACTTC. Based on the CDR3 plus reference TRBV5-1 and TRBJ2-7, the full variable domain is KAGVTQTPRYLIKTRGQQVTLSCSPISGHRSVSWYQQTPGQGLQFLFEYFSETQRNKGNFPGRFSGRQFSNSRSEMNVSTLELGDSALYLCASSLLAGGSYEQYFGPGTRLTVT.

Here the CDR3 DNA reads TGTGCCAGCAGTGTTCTTGCGGGACAGCAAAGCTACACCTTC. It encodes CASSVLAGQQSYTF. J is TRBJ1-2 and V is TRBV6-1; 7 nucleotides match TRBD1. The CDR3 runs to 14 residues. V lost 4 bases and J lost 9; bases outside the gene matches: 11. CDR1 and CDR2 (germline): MNHNS, SASEGT.